Below are 8 T cell receptor beta chains sequenced from a single sample in a study of a mutant IDH1 vaccine in newly diagnosed glioma. Time point specified: week 47, end of study. Vaccine doses each comprised 300 ug of mutant IDH1 20-mer peptide, with topical imiquimod. No cognate antigen is known for these TCRs. Some clones are missing from TCRdb's copy, which holds only in-frame ones; the method was immunoSEQ multiplex PCR. Of tens of thousands of clones listed, approximately 80% are singletons. Specimen: PBMCs, collected from a glioma patient whose treatment included an IDH1 peptide vaccine. These receptors originate from a woman aged 40 to 49 with glioma. Some clones in this sample may be carry-over from other donors' samples.

The genes are TRBV4-1 and TRBJ2-1; D is uncertain. V was clipped by 0 bases and J by 3 bases, with 3 bases between them. The CDR3 sequence is 13 residues long. CDR1 and CDR2 from the germline V gene are MGHRA and YSYEKL. The CDR3 region has the DNA TGCGCCAGCAGCCAAGATTACTACAATGAGCAGTTCTTC. Protein product: CASSQDYYNEQFF.

The chain links TRBV9 to TRBJ1-2; no firm D call. The germline V gene encodes CDR1 SGDLS and CDR2 YYNGEE. Trimming pared 4 bases from V and 2 bases from J, leaving 9 bases between. The CDR3 runs 13 residues. The CDR3 DNA reads TGTGCCAGCAGCCCAGACGGGAACTATGGCTACACCTTC. Translation: CASSPDGNYGYTF. Variable domain in full (rest from reference TRBV9 and TRBJ1-2): DSGVTQTPKHLITATGQRVTLRCSPRSGDLSVYWYQQSLDQGLQFLIQYYNGEERAKGNILERFSAQQFPDLHSELNLSSLELGDSALYFCASSPDGNYGYTFGSGTRLTVV.

The DNA for the CDR3 is TGTGCCAGCTCGTCTCTGGCGGGGGTTAACACCGGGGAGCTGTTTTTT. It yields the protein CASSSLAGVNTGELFF. The chain couples TRBV18 to TRBJ2-2, with TRBD2 identical over 7 bases. In germline, CDR1 is KGHSH, CDR2 LQKENI. The CDR3 runs to 16 residues. The J segment lost 2 bases and the V segment lost 6 bases, leaving 9 bases of the junction unmatched.

The chain couples TRBV7-8 to TRBJ1-1; D perhaps matches TRBD1 (5 bases). The V gene's germline CDR1 is SGHVS and CDR2 FQNEAQ. V was pared by 1 base and J by 7 bases, with 10 bases between. This CDR3 is built from 13 residues. The CDR3 spells CASSLVQGGEAFF. The CDR3 DNA reads TGTGCCAGCAGCTTAGTTCAGGGCGGTGAAGCTTTCTTT.

The V and J genes are TRBV30 and TRBJ2-5; D is perhaps TRBD1 (7 bases). The end of the DNA is better explained by TRBJ2-7, so the J call may be wrong. The CDR3 consists of 14 residues. Per germline, CDR1 GTSNPN and CDR2 SVGIG (reference sequence). The CDR3 protein is CAWSVLAGGYEQYF. The DNA of the CDR3 is TGTGCCTGGAGTGTATTGGCAGGGGGGTACGAGCAGTACTTC.

J is TRBJ2-5 and V is TRBV19, with D perhaps matching TRBD1 (6 bases). CDR1 is LNHDA, CDR2 SQIVND, per germline (reference sequence). The ends were cut back, 5 bases at V and 0 bases at J, with 13 bases in the middle. CDR3 size: 15 residues. CDR3 sequence: CASSLGQSYQETQYF. The CDR3 DNA reads TGTGCCAGTAGTCTGGGACAATCGTACCAAGAGACCCAGTACTTC. Complete variable domain (other parts from reference TRBV19 and TRBJ2-5): DGGITQSPKYLFRKEGQNVTLSCEQNLNHDAMYWYRQDPGQGLRLIYYSQIVNDFQKGDIAEGYSVSREKKESFPLTVTSAQKNPTAFYLCASSLGQSYQETQYFGPGTRLLVL.

This chain uses TRBV30 with TRBJ2-7; D call uncertain. Germline-derived CDR1 and CDR2 are GTSNPN and SVGIG (reference sequence). Trimming left V 5 bases short and J 7 bases short, with 18 bases between. This CDR3 has 13 residues. The CDR3 spells CAWQLTAPGEQYF. CDR3 in DNA: TGTGCCTGGCAACTAACAGCGCCCGGGGAGCAGTACTTC.

V usage is TRBV4-3 and J usage is TRBJ1-2, with TRBD1 as a possible D gene (6 bases). V was trimmed by 1 base and J by 7 bases, leaving 19 bases between them. Germline assignment: CDR1 LGHNA and CDR2 YSLEER. The CDR3 totals 16 residues. Here the CDR3 reads CASSQGVRGRAAGYTF. The CDR3 nucleotides are TGCGCCAGCAGCCAAGGCGTTAGGGGGAGGGCAGCTGGCTACACCTTC.